Included here is one TCR beta chain sequence, with context. In the authors' methods: Amplified reference gene primers provided the basis for estimating nucleated cell counts. Profiled with immunoSEQ multiplex PCR; TCRdb holds only in-frame clones, not every one. Clone size and the V and J calls come from that table; the DNA yielded D and trimming. The table shows around 170,000 clones, with about 74% occurring only once. CDR3 length: 13 residues. Deletions cut 0 bases from V and 4 bases from J, with 6 bases between. Germline-derived CDR1 and CDR2 are LNHDA and SQIVND (reference sequence). These data originate in a study of blood T cell repertoires in COVID-19. Whole-study context: The United States, Italy and Spain were the sources of the acute and convalescent COVID-19 samples. PBMCs, B-cell-depleted T cells, or T cells provided the cDNA or gDNA that made up the material.

The rearrangement uses TRBV19 and TRBJ2-5, with D possibly TRBD1 on 6 matching bases. Material: peripheral blood. This sequence originates from a woman older than 75 with acute or convalescent COVID-19. CDR3 sequence: CASSIDRGETQYF. The CDR3 region has the DNA TGTGCCAGTAGTATAGACAGGGGAGAGACCCAGTACTTC. The full variable domain, with the rest looked up from reference TRBV19 and TRBJ2-5, is DGGITQSPKYLFRKEGQNVTLSCEQNLNHDAMYWYRQDPGQGLRLIYYSQIVNDFQKGDIAEGYSVSREKKESFPLTVTSAQKNPTAFYLCASSIDRGETQYFGPGTRLLVL.